This passage covers 30 T cell receptor beta chains from one sample sequenced in a study of CD8 T cells in ankylosing spondylitis (dated by TCRdb to about 2017). The library was generated by 5' RACE. Sequenced on an Illumina HiSeq 2500. TCRdb handled the public reads itself, with Q25 trimming in fastp and clone calling in MiXCR, and kept productive beta chains. Every entry covers one CDR3 protein and lists the most common genes and DNA from its rows. Present in this sample are around 250,000 distinct CDR3 sequences, about 10% of which were seen just once. Roughly 6.8% of the sample rests with the top ten. The source material was blood, either unsorted or a sorted T cell fraction (not recorded which). These receptors all come from a male donor with ankylosing spondylitis or in good health (not recorded which).

This clonotype was recorded at least ten times. The V and J genes are TRBV5-1 and TRBJ1-1; 8 bases line up with TRBD1. This CDR3 has 15 residues. Germline V gene data show CDR1 as SGHRS and CDR2 as YFSETQ. Trimming removed 4 bases from V and 4 bases from J; junction bases left unmatched: 9. CDR3 nucleotide sequence: TGCGCCAGCAGCGACGGACAGGGAGGTGGCACTGAAGCTTTCTTT. This translates into CASSDGQGGGTEAFF.

The chain links TRBV11-3 to TRBJ2-1, with D perhaps matching TRBD1 (6 bases). Trimming stripped 1 base from V and 8 bases from J, with 18 bases between. Germline values: CDR1 SGHNT, CDR2 YENEEA. The CDR3 length is 16 residues. The CDR3 sequence is CASSLGGGLVSDEQFF. In DNA, the CDR3 is TGTGCCAGCAGCTTAGGAGGGGGTTTGGTTTCGGATGAGCAGTTCTTC.

V gene TRBV20-1 combines with J gene TRBJ1-2, with 9 bases lining up with TRBD1. Germline V gene sequence: CDR1 DFQATT, CDR2 SNEGSKA (reference sequence). The CDR3 runs 15 residues. J gave up 5 bases and V 5 bases, and 12 bases lay outside the gene matches. The CDR3 nucleotides are TGCAGTGCTCCAACCAACAGGGGGCTAGCATATGGCTACACCTTC. It is translated as CSAPTNRGLAYGYTF.

This clonotype was seen repeatedly, ten times or more. The chain combines TRBV6-1 with TRBJ1-3; 9 positions match TRBD1. CDR3 length: 16 residues. The V and J ends lost 2 bases and 3 bases, in that order; junction bases with no gene match: 5. Looked up from germline, CDR1 is MNHNS and CDR2 is SASEGT. CDR3 protein: CASSENRGLSGNTIYF. CDR3 nucleotides: TGTGCCAGCAGTGAAAACAGGGGGCTGAGTGGAAACACCATATATTTT.

V gene TRBV13 combines with J gene TRBJ2-7; 10 positions match TRBD2. Germline CDR1 reads PRHDT; CDR2 reads FYEKMQ (reference sequence). The CDR3 is 17 residues long. Germline trimming cut 2 bases from V and 4 bases from J; bases unmatched to any gene: 11. The CDR3 sequence is CASSLTGGAGGPYEQYF. The CDR3 DNA follows: TGTGCCAGCAGCTTAACAGGGGGAGCGGGGGGGCCTTACGAGCAGTACTTC.

The chain carries TRBV6-5 and TRBJ2-7; D is perhaps TRBD1 (7 bases). Trimming pared 0 bases from V and 2 bases from J, leaving 11 bases between. Germline V gene sequence: CDR1 MNHEY, CDR2 SVGAGI. This CDR3 comprises 15 residues. In DNA form, the CDR3 reads TGTGCCAGCAGTTACTCCAGGGGGGCTGCCTACGAGCAGTACTTC. It codes for CASSYSRGAAYEQYF.

This clonotype was observed at least ten times. This sequence joins TRBV20-1 and TRBJ2-2; D is unresolved. Germline values: CDR1 DFQATT, CDR2 SNEGSKA (reference sequence). Trimming removed 3 bases at V and 1 base at J, with 12 bases between. This CDR3 has 15 amino acids. This CDR3 reads CSASPGYENTGELFF. The DNA for the CDR3 is TGCAGTGCTAGTCCCGGTTACGAGAACACCGGGGAGCTGTTTTTT.

This clonotype was seen many times. The chain couples TRBV5-8 to TRBJ2-3; D could derive from TRBD1 or TRBD2 (5 bases each). CDR1 is SGHTS and CDR2 is YDEGEE in the germline V gene. V was cut by 4 bases and J by 8 bases, with 8 bases left in between. The CDR3 is made up of 11 amino acids. CDR3 amino acids: CASSARGTQYF. The CDR3 nucleotides read TGTGCCAGCAGCGCGAGGGGTACGCAGTATTTT.

This clonotype was counted many times. The gene calls are TRBV5-5 and TRBJ2-7, with 10 bases identical to TRBD2. With V trimmed by 2 bases and J by 5 bases, 4 bases remained unmatched. Germline V gene lookup returns CDR1 SGHKS and CDR2 YYEKEE (reference sequence). The CDR3 consists of 14 residues. The CDR3 DNA reads as TGTGCCAGCAGCTTTACCGGGACTAGCGACGAGCAGTACTTC. The encoded protein is CASSFTGTSDEQYF. The variable domain in full, completed from reference TRBV5-5 and TRBJ2-7, reads DAGVTQSPTHLIKTRGQQVTLRCSPISGHKSVSWYQQVLGQGPQFIFQYYEKEERGRGNFPDRFSARQFPNYSSELNVNALLLGDSALYLCASSFTGTSDEQYFGPGTRLTVT.

V usage is TRBV11-3 and J usage is TRBJ2-1, with D hard to call. Germline CDR1 reads SGHNT; CDR2 reads YENEEA. V was shortened by 0 bases and J by 0 bases, with 9 bases between the two germline ends. The CDR3 spans 16 residues. CDR3 coding DNA: TGTGCCAGCAGCTTAGAGGCCCACCCCTCCTACAATGAGCAGTTCTTC. This translates into CASSLEAHPSYNEQFF.

This chain uses TRBV6-4 with TRBJ2-1; TRBD1 matches 8 bases. Germline V gene sequence: CDR1 MRHNA, CDR2 SNTAGT. The CDR3 covers 16 residues. V was pared by 5 bases and J by 8 bases, with 14 bases of the junction left unmatched. The CDR3 coding sequence is TGTGCCAGCAGTACCTATAGTGGACAGGGTCTCGATGAGCAGTTCTTC. Protein product: CASSTYSGQGLDEQFF.

V and J are TRBV29-1 and TRBJ2-1; D not resolved. V was pared by 6 bases and J by 6 bases, with 9 bases between. CDR1 SQVTM and CDR2 ANQGSEA come from the germline V gene. This CDR3 has 11 residues. The CDR3 DNA follows: TGCAGCGTCACCGGCTTCAATGAGCAGTTCTTC. Its protein is CSVTGFNEQFF.

This chain connects TRBV25-1 to TRBJ1-1, with 9 bases identical to TRBD1. This CDR3 contains 13 residues. The germline V gene has CDR1 MGHDK and CDR2 SYGVNS. Unmatched junction bases numbered 5, after V lost 7 bases and J lost 5 bases. CDR3 amino acids: CASTIGQGTEAFF. The CDR3, as DNA: TGTGCCAGCACAATAGGACAGGGGACTGAAGCTTTCTTT.

This clonotype showed up many times. The chain carries TRBV15 and TRBJ1-2, with a possible D match to TRBD1 (6 bases). Germline CDR1 LNHNV, CDR2 YYDKDF (reference sequence). Trimming took off 0 bases at V and 5 bases at J, with 13 bases between the two ends. This CDR3 contains 15 residues. The CDR3 region is CATSRDPGALYGYTF. The CDR3, as DNA: TGTGCCACCAGCAGAGATCCAGGGGCCCTATATGGCTACACCTTC.

The chain has TRBV28 and TRBJ1-2; no clear D. V was shortened by 3 bases and J by 4 bases, with 9 bases between the two germline ends. Per the germline V gene, CDR1 is MDHEN and CDR2 is SYDVKM. The CDR3 contains 13 residues. DNA of the CDR3: TGTGCCAGCAGTTTTAATGTTGGCTATGGCTACACCTTC. It specifies CASSFNVGYGYTF.

This clonotype was detected only a few times. J is TRBJ2-2 and V is TRBV5-1; unclear D gene. This CDR3 contains 15 residues. Trimming took off 4 bases at V and 3 bases at J, with 13 bases between the two ends. CDR1 and CDR2 from the germline V gene are SGHRS and YFSETQ. This CDR3 is CASSEDGTYTGELFF. CDR3 DNA sequence: TGCGCCAGCAGCGAGGACGGAACCTACACCGGGGAGCTGTTTTTT.

There are a few counts of this clonotype. The rearrangement joins TRBV5-6 to TRBJ1-1; tentatively, D is TRBD1 (5 bases). Germline V gene sequence: CDR1 SGHDT, CDR2 YYEEEE. This CDR3 has 14 amino acids. V was shortened by 0 bases and J by 5 bases, with 11 bases between the two germline ends. The CDR3 region has the DNA TGTGCCAGCAGCTTGGTGTCGGGGGGGACTGAAGCTTTCTTT. The encoded protein is CASSLVSGGTEAFF.

This clonotype was seen a few times. The chain is built from TRBV7-9 and TRBJ2-7; 10 nucleotides match TRBD2. The CDR3 sequence is 15 residues long. Germline V gives CDR1 SEHNR, CDR2 FQNEAQ (reference sequence). V gave up 1 base and J gave up 5 bases; unmatched junction bases: 5. The CDR3 loop reads CASSLVALAGDEQYF. The CDR3 coding sequence is TGTGCCAGCAGCTTAGTAGCCCTAGCGGGAGACGAGCAGTACTTC.

This clonotype was seen many times. No DNA is shown, since the ends of the CDR3 on it are uncertain; the CDR3 is the one TCRdb lists. The rearrangement uses TRBV21-1 and TRBJ2-7; whether TRBD2, the table's D call, matches the DNA was not checked. TRBV21-1 is designated a pseudogene. The CDR3 is 17 residues long, ends included. CDR3 amino acids: CASSPAFGSGSSYEQYF.

This clonotype was recorded at least ten times. The J gene is TRBJ2-5, the V gene TRBV29-1; D is uncertain. This CDR3 region has 10 residues. The V end lost 4 bases, the J end lost 2 bases, and 2 bases lay between the germline ends. CDR1 and CDR2 from the germline V gene are SQVTM and ANQGSEA. The CDR3 DNA is TGCAGCGTTGGACAAGAGACCCAGTACTTC. Translated: CSVGQETQYF.

This clonotype occurred many times. The chain employs TRBV25-1 and TRBJ2-1; 8 bases fit TRBD2. The CDR3 contains 16 residues. The V gene end was trimmed by 2 bases and the J gene end by 5 bases; junction bases not matched to a gene: 8. Germline CDR1 reads MGHDK; CDR2 reads SYGVNS. CDR3 loop: CASSESGRGGHNEQFF. DNA for the CDR3: TGTGCCAGCAGTGAAAGTGGACGGGGGGGCCACAATGAGCAGTTCTTC.

A few counts support this clonotype. This chain links TRBV3-1 with TRBJ2-1; TRBD2 aligns across 11 bases. The V segment lost 3 bases and the J segment 5 bases; nucleotides outside the gene matches: 6. The CDR3 consists of 16 residues. Looked up from germline, CDR1 is LGHDT and CDR2 is YNNKEL (reference sequence). DNA of the CDR3: TGTGCCAGCAGCCAGTTGGCGACTAGCGGGAACAATGAGCAGTTCTTC. Its protein is CASSQLATSGNNEQFF.

The chain joins TRBV27 to TRBJ2-1; D gene ambiguous. Per germline, CDR1 MNHEY and CDR2 SMNVEV (reference sequence). CDR3 length equals 13 residues. With 2 bases removed from V and 10 bases from J, the gap between germline ends came to 12 bases. The DNA for the CDR3 is TGTGCCAGCAGTTTAGGCAGCCCGAAAGAGCAGTTCTTC. Translated, it gives CASSLGSPKEQFF.

The chain uses TRBV5-1 and TRBJ2-5; 14 bases are a match to TRBD2. The germline V gene encodes CDR1 SGHRS and CDR2 YFSETQ. The junction had 6 bases not matched to a gene; V was cut back by 0 bases and J by 2 bases. The CDR3 runs to 18 residues. CDR3 protein: CASSLGSGLAGVQETQYF. Written as DNA, the CDR3 is TGCGCCAGCAGCTTGGGTTCGGGACTAGCGGGAGTGCAAGAGACCCAGTACTTC. Full variable domain (outside the CDR3, taken from reference TRBV5-1 and TRBJ2-5): KAGVTQTPRYLIKTRGQQVTLSCSPISGHRSVSWYQQTPGQGLQFLFEYFSETQRNKGNFPGRFSGRQFSNSRSEMNVSTLELGDSALYLCASSLGSGLAGVQETQYFGPGTRLLVL.

This clonotype was detected ten times or more. This rearrangement joins TRBV25-1 to TRBJ2-2; D not resolved. Trimming left V 5 bases short and J 3 bases short, with 7 bases between. There are 13 residues in the CDR3. Germline V gene data show CDR1 as MGHDK and CDR2 as SYGVNS. CDR3 nucleotide sequence: TGTGCCAGCAGTAGTGGGGACACCGGGGAGCTGTTTTTT. Its protein product is CASSSGDTGELFF. Combining the CDR3 with reference TRBV25-1 and TRBJ2-2 gives the whole variable domain EADIYQTPRYLVIGTGKKITLECSQTMGHDKMYWYQQDPGMELHLIHYSYGVNSTEKGDLSSESTVSRIRTEHFPLTLESARPSHTSQYLCASSSGDTGELFFGEGSRLTVL.

This clonotype was observed many times. The V gene is TRBV5-1, the J gene TRBJ1-1; TRBD1 is a possible D gene (6 bases). The CDR3 length is 17 residues. Germline assignment: CDR1 SGHRS and CDR2 YFSETQ. Trimming removed 1 base at V and 4 bases at J, with 20 bases between. The CDR3 DNA follows: TGCGCCAGCAGCTTGCGGGGGGCGGTTTCAACCTTCACTGAAGCTTTCTTT. It translates to CASSLRGAVSTFTEAFF.

The chain has TRBV20-1 and TRBJ2-5; perhaps TRBD2 as D (6 bases). This CDR3 has 13 residues. V lost 5 bases and J 5 bases, leaving 15 bases between the germline ends. Germline V gene sequence: CDR1 DFQATT, CDR2 SNEGSKA (reference sequence). CDR3 DNA: TGCAGTGCTGGGGGGTTCGGAGGGGAGACCCAGTACTTC. Translation: CSAGGFGGETQYF.

The chain recombines TRBV12-3 or TRBV12-4 with TRBJ2-1, with TRBD2 identical over 7 bases. The trim removed 4 bases at V and 2 bases at J, leaving 8 bases unmatched. The CDR3 runs 16 residues. The CDR3 loop is CASSSGLGLAYNEQFF. The CDR3 nucleotides read TGTGCCAGCAGTTCCGGACTAGGCCTGGCCTACAATGAGCAGTTCTTC.

The V gene is TRBV12-3 or TRBV12-4, the J gene TRBJ1-6, with 7 bases that match TRBD1. This CDR3 comprises 14 residues. V shed 3 bases, J shed 10 bases, and the junction held 6 bases outside the gene matches. CDR3 sequence reads: CASSFRQGYSPLHF. The DNA of the CDR3 is TGTGCCAGCAGTTTCAGACAGGGTTACTCACCCCTCCACTTT.

This clonotype was observed a few times. Relative to the germline gene, one junction end is altered; a read error may explain this. The J gene is TRBJ1-1, the V gene TRBV14, with a tentative D call TRBD1 (5 bases). This CDR3 has 13 amino acids. CDR1 is SGHDN and CDR2 is FVKESK in the germline V gene. The CDR3 region is CASSLTIWDSPSF. The DNA for the CDR3 is TGTGCCAGCAGCCTTACCATCTGGGACTCACCTAGCTTT.